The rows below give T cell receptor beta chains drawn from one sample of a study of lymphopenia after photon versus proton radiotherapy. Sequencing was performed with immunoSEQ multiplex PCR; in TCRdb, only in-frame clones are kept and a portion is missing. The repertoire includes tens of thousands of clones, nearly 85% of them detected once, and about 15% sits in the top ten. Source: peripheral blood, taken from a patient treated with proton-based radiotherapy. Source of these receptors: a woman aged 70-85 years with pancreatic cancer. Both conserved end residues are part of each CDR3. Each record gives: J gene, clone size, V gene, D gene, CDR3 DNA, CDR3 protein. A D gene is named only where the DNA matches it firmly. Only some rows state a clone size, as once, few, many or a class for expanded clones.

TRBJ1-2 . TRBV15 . TGTGCCACCAGCAGAGAGGGAGGGACTAACTATGGCTACACCTTC CATSREGGTNYGYTF
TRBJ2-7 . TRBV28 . TGTGCCAGCAGTTTAGGGGCGCGGGAGCAGTACTTC CASSLGAREQYF
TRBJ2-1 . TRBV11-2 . TGTGCCAGCAGCCCGGGTTTGAAAGGGAAGTACAATGAGCAGTTCTTC CASSPGLKGKYNEQFF
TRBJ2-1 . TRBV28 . TGTGCCAGCCGGGACCCTATCTGGAGACAGAGGGTTGGTTTTACTGAGCAGTTCTTC CASRDPIWRQRVGFTEQFF
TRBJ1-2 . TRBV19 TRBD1 TGTGCCAGTAGGTCCGGGACAGGTCCTATCGGGTACACCTTC CASRSGTGPIGYTF
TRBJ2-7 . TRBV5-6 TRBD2 TGTGCCAGCAGCCCACTACCGGGACTAGCAACCTACGAGCAGTACTTC CASSPLPGLATYEQYF
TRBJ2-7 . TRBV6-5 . TGTGCCAGCAGTTACTCGGGCGGCTCCAGGTCCTACGAGCAGTACTTC CASSYSGGSRSYEQYF
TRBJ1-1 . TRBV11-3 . TGTGCCAGCAGCTCGGTCCGGGGGTCAGCTTTCTTT CASSSVRGSAFF
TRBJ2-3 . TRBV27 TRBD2 TGTGCCAGCAGTTTCCGGCTCGGGGGAGGGAGCACAGATACGCAGTATTTT CASSFRLGGGSTDTQYF
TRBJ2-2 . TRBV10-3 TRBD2 TGTGCCATCAGTGACCGACTAGCGGGATCCCTAAACACCGGGGAGCTGTTTTTT CAISDRLAGSLNTGELFF
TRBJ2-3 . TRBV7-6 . TGTGCCAGCAGCTTACAGGGAGGAGATACGCAGTATTTT CASSLQGGDTQYF
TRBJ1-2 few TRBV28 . TGTGCCAGCAACTTAGGGCCGGGGATAGGGGAGTTTGGCTACACCTTC CASNLGPGIGEFGYTF
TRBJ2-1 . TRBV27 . TGTGCCAGCAGTTCGTCGGGAGCGGCTAGCTCCTACAATGAGCAGTTCTTC CASSSSGAASSYNEQFF
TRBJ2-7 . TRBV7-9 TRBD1 TGTGCCAGCAGCTCCTCCTCCGGGACAGGGGGCAGAAGGCCCCCCAAGCAGTACTTC CASSSSSGTGGRRPPKQYF
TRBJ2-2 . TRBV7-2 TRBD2 TGTGCCAGCAGCCCGGGACTAGCGTCCGGGGAGCTGTTTTTT CASSPGLASGELFF
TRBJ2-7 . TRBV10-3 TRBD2 TGTGCCATCGGGCTAGCGGGAGGGGCCTACGAGCAGTACTTC CAIGLAGGAYEQYF
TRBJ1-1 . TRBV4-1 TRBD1 TGCGCCAGCAGCGACAGGGAATCAGGCACTGAAGCTTTCTTT CASSDRESGTEAFF
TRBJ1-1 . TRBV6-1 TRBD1 TGTGCCAGCAGAGAATTTCAGGGGGTGGACACTGAAGCTTTCTTT CASREFQGVDTEAFF
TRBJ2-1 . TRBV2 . TGTGCCAGCAGCGGGAGCGTGTTAGGGGAGCAGTTCTTC CASSGSVLGEQFF
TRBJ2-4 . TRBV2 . TGTGCCAGCACAGAGGGGCGGGGCACAGCTCAGTACTTC CASTEGRGTAQYF
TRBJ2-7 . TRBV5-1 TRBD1 TGCGCCAGCAGCTACAACCCTCCGGGACAGGGCTCCTACGAGCAGTACTTC CASSYNPPGQGSYEQYF
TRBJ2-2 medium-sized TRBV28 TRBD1 TGTGCCAGCGAGACAGGGGGCGGCACCGGGGAGCTGTTTTTT CASETGGGTGELFF
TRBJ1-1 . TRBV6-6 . TGTGCCAGCAGTTACCAGCTGAACACTGAAGCTTTCTTT CASSYQLNTEAFF
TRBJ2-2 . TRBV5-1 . TGCGCCAGCAGCTTGGTCCCCGGGGAGCTGTTTTTT CASSLVPGELFF
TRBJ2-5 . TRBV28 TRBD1 TGTGCCAGCAGTTTACCCGGGACAGCTAAAGAGACCCAGTACTTC CASSLPGTAKETQYF
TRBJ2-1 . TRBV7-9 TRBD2 TGTGCCAGCAGCTTCCTCTTCGGGACTAGCGGGAGCGATGAGCAGTTCTTC CASSFLFGTSGSDEQFF
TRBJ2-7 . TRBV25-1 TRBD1 TGTGCCAGCAGTGCACAGGACCGGGACAGGCGGTACGAGCAGTACTTC CASSAQDRDRRYEQYF
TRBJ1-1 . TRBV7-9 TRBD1 TGTGCCAGCAGCTTAGTAGCCGGACAGGGAGGGAACACTGAAGCTTTCTTT CASSLVAGQGGNTEAFF
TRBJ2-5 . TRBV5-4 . TGTGCCAGCAGCTTGCAACCGAAGGGAGAGACCCAGTACTTC CASSLQPKGETQYF
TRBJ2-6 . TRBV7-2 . TGTGCCAGCACCGACTCGAGGGGATCTGGGGCCAACGTCCTGACTTTC CASTDSRGSGANVLTF
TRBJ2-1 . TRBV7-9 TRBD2 TGTGCCAGCAGCCCCCCGGGACTAGCGAACAATGAGCAGTTCTTC CASSPPGLANNEQFF